The 27 T cell receptor beta chains given below trace back to one sample, sequenced in a study of T-cell memory formation after mild COVID-19. MiXCR was run by TCRdb on the 5' RACE reads, yielding one entry per CDR3 protein. The sample has 400,000 to 500,000 distinct CDR3 sequences, 15% to 25% seen once. Source material: PBMCs or a T cell subset sorted from them (not recorded which). The receptors derive from an adult woman who had mild COVID-19 (a few samples of this study predate the infection). Cell type and time point are not known.

This chain connects TRBV4-1 to TRBJ1-5; 8 nucleotides agree with TRBD1. Germline lookup yields CDR1 MGHRA and CDR2 YSYEKL. The CDR3 spans 16 residues. V gave up 2 bases and J gave up 3 bases; unmatched junction bases: 6. The chain's CDR3 is CASSQSGTGVNQPQHF. In DNA, the CDR3 is TGCGCCAGCAGCCAATCCGGGACAGGAGTCAATCAGCCCCAGCATTTT.

This chain uses TRBV5-1 with TRBJ2-3; TRBD2 agrees at 11 bases. This CDR3 comprises 15 residues. The V and J ends lost 9 bases and 2 bases, in that order; junction bases with no gene match: 8. Looked up from germline, CDR1 is SGHRS and CDR2 is YFSETQ. In DNA, the CDR3 is TGCGCCACCTCCCGACTAGCGGGGAACACAGATACGCAGTATTTT. This encodes CATSRLAGNTDTQYF. Full variable domain (remainder filled in from reference TRBV5-1 and TRBJ2-3): KAGVTQTPRYLIKTRGQQVTLSCSPISGHRSVSWYQQTPGQGLQFLFEYFSETQRNKGNFPGRFSGRQFSNSRSEMNVSTLELGDSALYLCATSRLAGNTDTQYFGPGTRLTVL.

A few counts support this clonotype. The genes are TRBV6-6 and TRBJ1-1; 8 nucleotides align to TRBD1. Germline V gene sequence: CDR1 MNHNY, CDR2 SVGAGI (reference sequence). CDR3 size: 13 residues. Trimming at V came to 5 bases and at J to 6 bases, leaving 5 bases not matched to a gene. CDR3 nucleotide sequence: TGTGCCAGCAGTCGACAGGGGATCTCTGAAGCTTTCTTT. Residues: CASSRQGISEAFF.

V is TRBV6-2 or TRBV6-3 and J is TRBJ2-1; 10 bases are a match to TRBD1. The V gene end was trimmed by 5 bases and the J gene end by 3 bases; junction bases not matched to a gene: 4. The CDR3 sequence is 15 residues long. Germline V gives CDR1 MNHEY, CDR2 SVGEGT. The CDR3 sequence: CASSPGTGDYNEQFF. In DNA form, the CDR3 reads TGTGCCAGCAGTCCGGGGACAGGGGACTACAATGAGCAGTTCTTC.

In this sample, this clonotype turned up a few times. The chain links TRBV6-5 to TRBJ2-1; D is perhaps TRBD1 or TRBD2 (6 bases each). V gave up 6 bases and J gave up 8 bases, with 17 bases separating them. CDR3 length: 14 residues. Germline loops: CDR1 MNHEY, CDR2 SVGAGI. The CDR3: CASSRYTGAYEQFF. In nucleotides, the CDR3 is TGTGCCAGCAGCCGATACACGGGGGCGTATGAGCAGTTCTTC.

J is TRBJ2-7 and V is TRBV7-9; TRBD2 aligns across 11 bases. Germline CDR1 SEHNR, CDR2 FQNEAQ (reference sequence). The V and J ends lost 5 bases and 6 bases, in that order; junction bases with no gene match: 6. The CDR3 is made up of 14 amino acids. CDR3 nucleotides: TGTGCCAGCAGCGGCAGACTAGCGGGACTCGAGCAGTACTTC. Translated, it gives CASSGRLAGLEQYF.

J is TRBJ1-1 and V is TRBV2; 9 positions agree with TRBD1. Germline-derived CDR1 and CDR2 are SNHLY and FYNNEI. CDR3 length: 14 residues. V dropped 6 bases and J dropped 5; count of bases not matched to a gene: 7. This CDR3 is CASRSGQGMTEAFF. The CDR3 DNA reads TGTGCCAGCAGGTCAGGACAGGGGATGACTGAAGCTTTCTTT.

The chain is built from TRBV5-1 and TRBJ1-2, with D possibly TRBD1 on 6 matching bases. The CDR3 loop spans 15 amino acids. In germline, CDR1 is SGHRS, CDR2 YFSETQ. The ends were cut back, 2 bases at V and 5 bases at J, with 16 bases in the middle. The CDR3 nucleotides read TGCGCCAGCAGCTTTGCGGACAGCCGATGGTATGGCTACACCTTC. Translation: CASSFADSRWYGYTF.

The CDR3: CASRFGQHTGELFF. In nucleotides, the CDR3 is TGTGCCAGCAGATTCGGACAGCACACCGGGGAGCTGTTTTTT. J is TRBJ2-2 and V is TRBV28; D is perhaps TRBD1 (6 bases). This CDR3 is built from 14 residues. V gave up 6 bases and J gave up 3 bases, with 11 bases separating them. CDR1 is MDHEN and CDR2 is SYDVKM in the germline V gene.

The chain links TRBV19 to TRBJ1-5; 8 bases line up with TRBD1. Per the germline V gene, CDR1 is LNHDA and CDR2 is SQIVND (reference sequence). V was pared by 3 bases and J by 4 bases, with 8 bases of the junction left unmatched. This CDR3 region has 16 residues. The CDR3 loop is CASSMLAGQVNQPQHF. The CDR3 DNA reads TGTGCCAGTAGTATGCTCGCGGGACAGGTGAATCAGCCCCAGCATTTT.

This clonotype has more than one count but fewer than ten. This rearrangement joins TRBV5-5 to TRBJ2-1; 8 bases are shared with TRBD2. The length of the CDR3 is 15 residues. Germline CDR1 reads SGHKS; CDR2 reads YYEKEE (reference sequence). V lost 3 bases to trimming and J lost 4 bases; unmatched junction nucleotides: 6. The CDR3 loop is CASSSSSGVYNEQFF. CDR3 DNA sequence: TGTGCCAGCAGCTCTAGTAGCGGGGTTTACAATGAGCAGTTCTTC.

V usage is TRBV6-2 or TRBV6-3 and J usage is TRBJ1-1; D is ambiguous. Trimming removed 2 bases from V and 3 bases from J, with 10 bases in between. CDR1 MNHEY and CDR2 SVGEGT come from the germline V gene. The CDR3 extends over 14 amino acids. CDR3 region: CASSYDELYTEAFF. In nucleotides, the CDR3 is TGTGCCAGCAGTTACGACGAATTGTACACTGAAGCTTTCTTT.

In this sample, this clonotype turned up a few times. The CDR3 reads CAWIPWVGMNTEAFF. In nucleotides, the CDR3 is TGTGCCTGGATCCCTTGGGTGGGAATGAACACTGAAGCTTTCTTT. The chain recombines TRBV30 with TRBJ1-1; D is uncertain. Trimming removed 4 bases from V and 0 bases from J, with 15 bases in between. The CDR3 consists of 15 residues. CDR1 and CDR2 from the germline V gene are GTSNPN and SVGIG (reference sequence).

The V call is TRBV12-3 or TRBV12-4, the J call TRBJ2-4; TRBD1 is a possible D gene (7 bases). Trimming stripped 3 bases from V and 1 base from J, with 22 bases between. The CDR3 contains 19 residues. The CDR3 region has the DNA TGTGCCAGCAGTTTTAATTATCGCCAGGGGGGTTTGGCCAAAAACATTCAGTACTTC. Residues: CASSFNYRQGGLAKNIQYF.

On this clonotype: A read error is likely, as this CDR3 ends without the conserved phenylalanine or tryptophan. The chain carries TRBV5-1 and TRBJ2-6; D ambiguous. CDR1 SGHRS and CDR2 YFSETQ come from the germline V gene. CDR3 length equals 15 residues. The V end was cut by 0 bases, the J end by 2 bases, with 6 bases between. The chain's CDR3 is CASSLETPGANVLTS. DNA for the CDR3: TGCGCCAGCAGCTTGGAGACCCCTGGGGCCAACGTCCTGACTTCC.

This clonotype was detected many times. The chain links TRBV20-1 to TRBJ2-7; tentative D call: TRBD1 (6 bases). The V end lost 8 bases, the J end lost 3 bases, and 26 bases lay between the germline ends. This CDR3 is 16 amino acids long. Germline values: CDR1 DFQATT, CDR2 SNEGSKA (reference sequence). In nucleotides, the CDR3 is TGCAGTTCATCCCGACAGGCCAACCAAGGTGACTACGAGCAGTACTTC. Its protein product is CSSSRQANQGDYEQYF.

A few counts support this clonotype. V and J are TRBV4-3 and TRBJ2-2; 8 nucleotides align to TRBD2. V gave up 0 bases and J gave up 4 bases; unmatched junction bases: 7. The CDR3 runs 17 residues. In germline, CDR1 is LGHNA, CDR2 YSLEER. The CDR3 sequence is CASSQDTVAGFTGELFF. DNA of the CDR3: TGCGCCAGCAGCCAAGATACGGTAGCGGGATTCACCGGGGAGCTGTTTTTT.

The sample holds a few counts of this clonotype. This chain connects TRBV3-1 to TRBJ1-4, with no clear D. CDR1 is LGHDT, CDR2 YNNKEL, per germline (reference sequence). CDR3 length: 14 residues. With 3 bases removed from V and 5 bases from J, the gap between germline ends came to 10 bases. The CDR3 here is CASSQPQPNEKLFF. CDR3 DNA: TGTGCCAGCAGCCAGCCACAGCCGAATGAAAAACTGTTTTTT.

This chain connects TRBV7-9 to TRBJ2-7; D is unclear. The CDR3 contains 13 residues. Per the germline V gene, CDR1 is SEHNR and CDR2 is FQNEAQ (reference sequence). Trimming shortened V by 2 bases and J by 0 bases, and 5 bases separated the two germline ends. In nucleotides, the CDR3 is TGTGCCAGCAGCTTAAGGCCCTCCTACGAGCAGTACTTC. Protein sequence: CASSLRPSYEQYF. Full variable domain (rest looked up from reference TRBV7-9 and TRBJ2-7): DTGVSQNPRHKITKRGQNVTFRCDPISEHNRLYWYRQTLGQGPEFLTYFQNEAQLEKSRLLSDRFSAERPKGSFSTLEIQRTEQGDSAMYLCASSLRPSYEQYFGPGTRLTVT.

The sample holds a few counts of this clonotype. The J gene is TRBJ2-5, the V gene TRBV12-3 or TRBV12-4; 9 bases align to TRBD1. The CDR3 contains 15 residues. Trimming removed 4 bases from V and 5 bases from J; junction bases left unmatched: 8. The CDR3 DNA sequence: TGTGCCAGCAGTTCCGCCACCGGGACAGGGGAGACCCAGTACTTC. Its translation: CASSSATGTGETQYF.

This chain links TRBV15 with TRBJ2-2, with 9 bases aligning to TRBD2. J was trimmed by 5 bases and V by 5 bases; bases with no gene match: 12. The length of the CDR3 is 17 residues. Germline-derived CDR1 and CDR2 are LNHNV and YYDKDF (reference sequence). CDR3 loop: CATSPERAGGVTGELFF. In nucleotides, the CDR3 is TGTGCCACCAGCCCCGAGCGGGCGGGAGGGGTAACCGGGGAGCTGTTTTTT.

The genes are TRBV7-9 and TRBJ2-7; 7 bases match TRBD1. This CDR3 spans 15 amino acids. After removal of 5 bases from V and 2 bases from J, the junction contained 9 bases not matched to a gene. CDR1 and CDR2 (germline): SEHNR, FQNEAQ (reference sequence). The CDR3, as DNA: TGTGCCAGCAGCCCTGGGGACAGTCAACCCTACGAGCAGTACTTC. It encodes CASSPGDSQPYEQYF.

This sequence joins TRBV7-9 and TRBJ2-3, with D perhaps given as TRBD1 or TRBD2 (5 bases each). Looked up from germline, CDR1 is SEHNR and CDR2 is FQNEAQ (reference sequence). This CDR3 is 16 amino acids long. V lost 1 base, J lost 4 bases, and 15 bases lay in between. CDR3 amino acids: CASSLGIGDVADTQYF. CDR3 DNA sequence: TGTGCCAGCAGCTTAGGAATAGGGGACGTGGCAGATACGCAGTATTTT.

This clonotype came up a few times. The CDR3 bases are TGTGCCAGCAGTTACAGCAGACATCTCTCTGGAAACACCATATATTTT. It specifies CASSYSRHLSGNTIYF. The chain has TRBV6-2 or TRBV6-3 and TRBJ1-3; no clear D gene. This CDR3 has 16 amino acids. CDR1 and CDR2 from the germline V gene are MNHEY and SVGEGT. The ends were cut back, 2 bases at V and 0 bases at J, with 11 bases in the middle.

The J gene is TRBJ2-7, the V gene TRBV7-3, with 12 nucleotides matching TRBD1. Germline values: CDR1 SGHTA, CDR2 FQGTGA. The ends lost 1 base at V and 6 bases at J; junction bases unmatched: 7. The CDR3 is 16 amino acids. The CDR3 DNA reads TGTGCCAGCAGCTTAAAGTATGGGACAGGGGGCCGCGAGCAGTACTTC. It yields the protein CASSLKYGTGGREQYF.

This clonotype has more than one count but fewer than ten. This chain uses TRBV5-1 with TRBJ2-7; maybe TRBD1 (6 bases). Germline V gene data show CDR1 as SGHRS and CDR2 as YFSETQ. The CDR3 length is 14 residues. V was cut by 4 bases and J by 1 base, with 12 bases left in between. The CDR3 coding sequence is TGCGCCAGCAGCCTATGGACAGAGTCCTACGAGCAGTACTTC. This encodes CASSLWTESYEQYF.

Only a few counts were recorded for this clonotype. The rearrangement links TRBV12-3 or TRBV12-4 to TRBJ2-2; maybe TRBD2 (6 bases). The CDR3 length is 15 residues. Trimming took 6 bases from V and 6 from J, leaving 17 bases between them. CDR3 amino acids: CASRSGTSGAGELFF. In nucleotides, the CDR3 is TGTGCCAGCAGATCCGGGACTTCAGGCGCCGGGGAGCTGTTTTTT.